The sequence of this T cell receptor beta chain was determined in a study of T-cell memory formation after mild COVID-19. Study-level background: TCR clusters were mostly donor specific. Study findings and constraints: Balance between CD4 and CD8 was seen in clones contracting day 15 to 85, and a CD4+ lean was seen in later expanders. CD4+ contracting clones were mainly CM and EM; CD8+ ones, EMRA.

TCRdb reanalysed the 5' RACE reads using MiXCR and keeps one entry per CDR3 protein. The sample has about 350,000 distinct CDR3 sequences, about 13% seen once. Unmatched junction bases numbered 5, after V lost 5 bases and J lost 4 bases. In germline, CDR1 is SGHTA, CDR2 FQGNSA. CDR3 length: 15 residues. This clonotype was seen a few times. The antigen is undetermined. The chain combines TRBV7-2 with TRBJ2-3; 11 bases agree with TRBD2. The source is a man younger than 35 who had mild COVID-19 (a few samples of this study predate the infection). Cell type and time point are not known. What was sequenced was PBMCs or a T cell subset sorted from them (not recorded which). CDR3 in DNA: TGTGCCAGCAGCCATAGCGGGGGGGTCGCAGATACGCAGTATTTT. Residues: CASSHSGGVADTQYF.